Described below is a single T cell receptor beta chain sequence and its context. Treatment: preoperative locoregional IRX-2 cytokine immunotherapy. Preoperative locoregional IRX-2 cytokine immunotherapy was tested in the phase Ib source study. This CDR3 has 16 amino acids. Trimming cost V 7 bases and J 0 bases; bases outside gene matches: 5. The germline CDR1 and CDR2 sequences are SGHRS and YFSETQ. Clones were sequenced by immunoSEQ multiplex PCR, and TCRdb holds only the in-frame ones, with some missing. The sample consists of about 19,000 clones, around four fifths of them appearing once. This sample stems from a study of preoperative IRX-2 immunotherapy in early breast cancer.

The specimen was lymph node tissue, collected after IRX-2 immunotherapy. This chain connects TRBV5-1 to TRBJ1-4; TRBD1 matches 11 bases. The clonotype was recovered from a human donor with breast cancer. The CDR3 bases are TGCGCCAGCCGGGACAGGGGGTCTGCAACTAATGAAAAACTGTTTTTT. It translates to CASRDRGSATNEKLFF.